The 9 T cell receptor beta chains below come from one sample, sequenced in a study of blood T cell repertoires in COVID-19. Repertoires were generated with immunoSEQ multiplex PCR, while TCRdb's copy carries only in-frame clones and drops some. The sample consists of about 290,000 clones, approximately 90% of them appearing once. Sequences were obtained from peripheral blood. These receptor sequences come from a man aged 35 to 55 with acute or convalescent COVID-19.

The chain employs TRBV27 and TRBJ1-5, with D hard to call. Germline V gene data show CDR1 as MNHEY and CDR2 as SMNVEV (reference sequence). This CDR3 spans 12 amino acids. V lost 3 bases and J 7 bases, leaving 7 bases between the germline ends. The CDR3 bases are TGTGCCAGCAGTTTCTGGAGCCAGCCCCAGCATTTT. This encodes CASSFWSQPQHF.

The chain uses TRBV7-9 and TRBJ1-1; tentatively, D is TRBD1 (5 bases). CDR1 SEHNR and CDR2 FQNEAQ come from the germline V gene (reference sequence). Trimming stripped 6 bases from V and 1 base from J, with 9 bases between. This CDR3 has 13 amino acids. CDR3 residues: CASSSQGNTEAFF. In nucleotides, the CDR3 is TGTGCCAGCAGTTCTCAGGGGAACACTGAAGCTTTCTTT.

This clone was picked up a small number of times. The chain joins TRBV24-1 to TRBJ1-2, with D tentatively TRBD1 (5 bases). Trimming shortened V by 1 base and J by 7 bases, and 6 bases separated the two germline ends. The CDR3 loop spans 12 amino acids. Germline V gives CDR1 KGHDR, CDR2 SFDVKD. The DNA for the CDR3 is TGTGCCACCAGTGATTTCGGGGGTGGCTACACCTTC. It translates to CATSDFGGGYTF.

The V gene is TRBV6-5, the J gene TRBJ2-2, with unresolved D. The CDR3 is made up of 15 amino acids. The V end lost 4 bases, the J end lost 0 bases, and 9 bases lay between the germline ends. Per the germline V gene, CDR1 is MNHEY and CDR2 is SVGAGI. This chain's CDR3 is CASSFRKSNTGELFF. Here the CDR3 DNA reads TGTGCCAGCAGTTTCAGGAAATCGAACACCGGGGAGCTGTTTTTT.

The J gene is TRBJ1-6, the V gene TRBV27; weak D call: TRBD1 (6 bases). The CDR3 has 17 residues. The V gene's germline CDR1 is MNHEY and CDR2 SMNVEV (reference sequence). Trimming cost V 5 bases and J 8 bases, with 22 bases left between them. The CDR3 sequence is CASSPNSGQIGDSPLHF. The DNA for the CDR3 is TGTGCCAGCAGTCCGAATTCCGGACAGATAGGTGATTCACCCCTCCACTTT.

This clone came up once. CDR3 sequence reads: CASSQDREGNTIYF. CDR3 bases: TGTGCCAGCAGCCAAGATCGAGAAGGAAACACCATATATTTT. The rearrangement joins TRBV4-2 to TRBJ1-3; D is uncertain. Germline loops: CDR1 LGHNA, CDR2 YNFKEQ. CDR3 length: 14 residues. V was pared by 0 bases and J by 4 bases, with 7 bases between.

The gene calls are TRBV5-1 and TRBJ2-3, with D uncertain. The CDR3 loop spans 15 amino acids. The V gene's germline CDR1 is SGHRS and CDR2 YFSETQ. V lost 1 base and J lost 0, with 9 bases in between. The CDR3 sequence is CASSLLSSSTDTQYF. Here the CDR3 DNA reads TGCGCCAGCAGCTTGTTGAGTTCTAGCACAGATACGCAGTATTTT.

Written as DNA, the CDR3 is TGTGCCAGCAGCATGGGGACAGCTGGGACCCGTGAAGCTTTCTTT. Translation gives CASSMGTAGTREAFF. The chain uses TRBV7-2 and TRBJ1-1; 7 nucleotides agree with TRBD1. Per the germline V gene, CDR1 is SGHTA and CDR2 is FQGNSA. Germline trimming cut 5 bases from V and 7 bases from J; bases unmatched to any gene: 13. The CDR3 spans 15 residues.

V and J are TRBV6-2 or TRBV6-3 and TRBJ1-3; TRBD1 aligns across 7 bases. With V trimmed by 6 bases and J by 0 bases, 11 bases remained unmatched. CDR1 MNHEY and CDR2 SVGEGT come from the germline V gene. This CDR3 has 17 amino acids. CDR3 protein: CASSPRAGGFSGNTIYF. CDR3 nucleotides: TGTGCCAGCAGCCCTAGGGCAGGGGGTTTCTCTGGAAACACCATATATTTT.